What follows are 19 T cell receptor beta chains derived from one specimen sequenced in a study of long-term antiretroviral therapy in people with HIV. This was the immunoSEQ v3.0 assay at survey level. TCRdb's copy holds only in-frame clones and misses some; the assay was immunoSEQ multiplex PCR. The data contain roughly 28,000 clones, around 96% of them singletons. The sample in question was unsorted PBMCs, obtained 5.3 years after starting antiretroviral therapy. These receptors originate from a man aged 30-40 years with HIV.

The V and J genes are TRBV25-1 and TRBJ2-5, with D tentatively TRBD2 (6 bases). CDR3 size: 15 residues. The V gene lost 1 base and the J gene lost 6 bases, with 15 bases spanning the gap. Looked up from germline, CDR1 is MGHDK and CDR2 is SYGVNS. The CDR3 sequence is CASSEFGGAEKTQYF. CDR3 nucleotides: TGTGCCAGCAGTGAATTCGGAGGGGCTGAAAAGACCCAGTACTTC.

The rearrangement links TRBV5-4 to TRBJ2-7; D not certain. The ends were cut back, 3 bases at V and 0 bases at J, with 4 bases in the middle. Looked up from germline, CDR1 is SGHNT and CDR2 is YYREEE (reference sequence). CDR3 length: 12 residues. The CDR3 DNA follows: TGTGCCAGCAGCTCCGGCTCCTACGAGCAGTACTTC. It is translated as CASSSGSYEQYF.

The chain joins TRBV5-5 to TRBJ2-3; D gene ambiguous. V was pared by 4 bases and J by 0 bases, with 6 bases between. The CDR3 contains 13 residues. CDR1 and CDR2 (germline): SGHKS, YYEKEE (reference sequence). The CDR3 spells CASSGISTDTQYF. CDR3 coding DNA: TGTGCCAGCAGCGGGATTAGCACAGATACGCAGTATTTT. The variable domain in full, with the rest retrieved from reference TRBV5-5 and TRBJ2-3, is DAGVTQSPTHLIKTRGQQVTLRCSPISGHKSVSWYQQVLGQGPQFIFQYYEKEERGRGNFPDRFSARQFPNYSSELNVNALLLGDSALYLCASSGISTDTQYFGPGTRLTVL.

The V gene is TRBV7-6, the J gene TRBJ2-3, with TRBD2 matching 12 bases. The germline gives CDR1 SGHVS, CDR2 FNYEAQ. V lost 2 bases, J lost 0 bases, and 3 bases stayed unmatched. This CDR3 contains 17 residues. The CDR3 protein is CASSLWTSGDSTDTQYF. Written as DNA, the CDR3 is TGTGCCAGCAGCTTATGGACTAGCGGGGATAGCACAGATACGCAGTATTTT.

The genes are TRBV6-4 and TRBJ2-3; D tentatively fits TRBD1 or TRBD2 (5 bases each). Trimming pared 4 bases from V and 0 bases from J, leaving 5 bases between. This CDR3 is 13 amino acids long. The germline CDR1 and CDR2 sequences are MRHNA and SNTAGT. DNA for the CDR3: TGTGCCAGCAGTGGGGACAGCACAGATACGCAGTATTTT. This translates into CASSGDSTDTQYF.

This sequence joins TRBV4-1 and TRBJ1-5, with D unclear. This CDR3 has 14 residues. Per germline, CDR1 MGHRA and CDR2 YSYEKL. V lost 6 bases and J 3 bases, leaving 12 bases between the germline ends. Here the CDR3 reads CASRPPGANQPQHF. The CDR3 DNA sequence: TGCGCCAGCAGGCCACCAGGCGCCAATCAGCCCCAGCATTTT.

This sequence joins TRBV6-4 and TRBJ2-3, with D unclear. The V gene lost 5 bases and the J gene lost 5 bases, with 11 bases spanning the gap. CDR1 is MRHNA and CDR2 is SNTAGT in the germline V gene. There are 13 residues in the CDR3. The CDR3 DNA reads TGTGCCAGCAGTCCCGGCCCACAAGATACGCAGTATTTT. Encoded protein: CASSPGPQDTQYF.

This clone was seen only once. This chain joins TRBV7-8 and TRBJ1-2; no clear D gene. CDR1 is SGHVS, CDR2 FQNEAQ, per germline. The CDR3 contains 14 residues. Deletions cut 1 base from V and 7 bases from J, with 13 bases between. CDR3 loop: CASSLDSGSGGYTF. The CDR3 DNA follows: TGTGCCAGCAGCTTAGATTCAGGATCAGGTGGCTACACCTTC.

The rearrangement uses TRBV2 and TRBJ1-5; a possible D gene is TRBD1 (6 bases). The V end was cut by 7 bases, the J end by 0 bases, with 13 bases between. The length of the CDR3 is 15 residues. Germline V gene data show CDR1 as SNHLY and CDR2 as FYNNEI. The CDR3 DNA follows: TGTGCCAGCAATCCAGGGGATTATAGCAATCAGCCCCAGCATTTT. Translating gives CASNPGDYSNQPQHF.

About this clone: An end of the junction does not agree with germline; a read error may underlie this. J is TRBJ2-7 and V is TRBV7-6; 9 bases match TRBD1. The germline V gene has CDR1 SGHVS and CDR2 FNYEAQ. This CDR3 has 10 residues. CDR3 in amino acids: CASSSWDRVF. The DNA for the CDR3 is TGTGCCAGCAGCTCATGGGACAGGGTGTTC.

The rearrangement links TRBV20-1 to TRBJ1-1; D is unresolved. Trimming removed 7 bases from V and 4 bases from J, with 10 bases in between. Germline CDR1 and CDR2: DFQATT and SNEGSKA (reference sequence). The CDR3 sequence is 11 residues long. The CDR3 is CSVPRPTEAFF. The CDR3 nucleotides are TGCAGTGTCCCGAGGCCCACTGAAGCTTTCTTT.

This chain links TRBV19 with TRBJ1-5, with D unresolved. CDR1 and CDR2 from the germline V gene are LNHDA and SQIVND (reference sequence). Trimming shortened V by 3 bases and J by 5 bases, and 8 bases separated the two germline ends. This CDR3 has 13 residues. Here the CDR3 DNA reads TGTGCCAGTAGTATCGAGGCGGATCAGCCCCAGCATTTT. Translating gives CASSIEADQPQHF.

The sample holds one count of this clone. The chain carries TRBV9 and TRBJ2-7; D is undetermined. The V and J ends lost 2 bases and 5 bases respectively, with 11 bases between them. The CDR3 is made up of 13 amino acids. Germline V gives CDR1 SGDLS, CDR2 YYNGEE. In nucleotides, the CDR3 is TGTGCCAGCAGCGTCTCGGCTTTCGACGAGCAGTACTTC. Encoded protein: CASSVSAFDEQYF.

This clone showed up just once. The V call is TRBV2, the J call TRBJ2-2; possibly TRBD1 for D (6 bases). This CDR3 comprises 15 residues. Trimming pared 5 bases from V and 2 bases from J, leaving 12 bases between. Germline CDR1 is SNHLY and CDR2 is FYNNEI. CDR3 DNA sequence: TGTGCCAGCAGTACCAGACAGGCCAACACCGGGGAGCTGTTTTTT. It codes for CASSTRQANTGELFF. Full variable domain (missing parts from reference TRBV2 and TRBJ2-2): EPEVTQTPSHQVTQMGQEVILRCVPISNHLYFYWYRQILGQKVEFLVSFYNNEISEKSEIFDDQFSVERPDGSNFTLKIRSTKLEDSAMYFCASSTRQANTGELFFGEGSRLTVL.

This clone appeared once. The chain links TRBV6-5 to TRBJ2-2, with a tentative D call TRBD2 (6 bases). V shed 7 bases and J shed 1 base, with 13 bases lying between them. This CDR3 is built from 15 residues. Per germline, CDR1 MNHEY and CDR2 SVGAGI. This CDR3 is CASTLGGMNTGELFF. The CDR3 region has the DNA TGTGCCAGCACCTTGGGCGGGATGAACACCGGGGAGCTGTTTTTT.

V is TRBV11-2 and J is TRBJ1-2; the D gene is possibly TRBD1 (5 bases). Trimming took 2 bases from V and 1 from J, leaving 20 bases between them. Germline V gene data show CDR1 as SGHAT and CDR2 as FQNNGV. The CDR3 sequence is 18 residues long. CDR3 nucleotides: TGTGCCAGCAGCTTATCATACATCAGGGCAGGGAGTAACTATGGCTACACCTTC. As protein: CASSLSYIRAGSNYGYTF.

V is TRBV10-3 and J is TRBJ1-4; D remains unclear. The CDR3 is 13 amino acids. Germline V gene data show CDR1 as ENHRY and CDR2 as SYGVKD. V lost 6 bases and J 0 bases, leaving 5 bases between the germline ends. CDR3 in amino acids: CAIRSATNEKLFF. In nucleotides, the CDR3 is TGTGCCATCAGGTCAGCAACTAATGAAAAACTGTTTTTT.

The V gene is TRBV6-1, the J gene TRBJ2-7; D possibly corresponds to TRBD1 (6 bases). The CDR3 runs 15 residues. V was pared by 3 bases and J by 3 bases, with 15 bases between. Germline V lookup: CDR1 MNHNS, CDR2 SASEGT. The CDR3 here is CASSDQGPRNYEQYF. CDR3 sequence (DNA): TGTGCCAGCAGTGATCAGGGGCCCAGGAACTACGAGCAGTACTTC.

The J gene is TRBJ2-7, the V gene TRBV7-6; D remains ambiguous. The CDR3 extends over 12 amino acids. The germline CDR1 and CDR2 sequences are SGHVS and FNYEAQ. The V gene lost 6 bases and the J gene lost 2 bases, with 8 bases spanning the gap. The CDR3 reads CASRVATYEQYF. CDR3 DNA sequence: TGTGCCAGCAGGGTTGCTACCTACGAGCAGTACTTC.